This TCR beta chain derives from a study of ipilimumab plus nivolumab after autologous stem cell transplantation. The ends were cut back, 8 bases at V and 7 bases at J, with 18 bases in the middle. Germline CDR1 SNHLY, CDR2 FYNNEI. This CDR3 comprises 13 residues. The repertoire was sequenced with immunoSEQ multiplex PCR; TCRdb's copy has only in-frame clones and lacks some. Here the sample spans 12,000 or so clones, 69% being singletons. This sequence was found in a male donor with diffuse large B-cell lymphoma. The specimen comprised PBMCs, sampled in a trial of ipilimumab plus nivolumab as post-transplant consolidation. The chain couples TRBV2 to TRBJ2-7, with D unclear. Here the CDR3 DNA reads TGTGCCAGCTCATGGGGTCACCGGCGGGAGCAGTACTTC. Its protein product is CASSWGHRREQYF.